These T cell receptor beta chains were read from a single sample in a study of blood T cell repertoires in COVID-19. Libraries were prepared by immunoSEQ multiplex PCR; TCRdb keeps only in-frame clonotypes and omits some of them. The data show 150,000 to 200,000 clones, with 88% seen just once and 6% to 8.5% held by the top ten. Material: PBMCs or T cells enriched from blood (not recorded which). The receptors derive from a woman aged 45-60 years who had recovered from COVID-19. Each CDR3 is given with its conserved first and last residue. A D gene is named only where the DNA matches it firmly. The size field is filled for only some rows; it gives once, few, many or a size class.

TRBJ1-1 . TRBV4-2 . TGTGCCAGCAGCCAAATTATGAACACTGAAGCTTTCTTT CASSQIMNTEAFF
TRBJ2-1 . TRBV19 . TGTGCCACCCACCGAGGGACCTACAATGAGCAGTTCTTC CATHRGTYNEQFF
TRBJ2-1 . TRBV3-1/TRBV3-2 . TGTGCCAGCAGCCAAGGCTGTAGATTCGCCCCGCCTAGCTCCTACAATGAGCAGTTCTTC CASSQGCRFAPPSSYNEQFF
TRBJ2-5 . TRBV5-1 few TGCGCCAGCAGCTTGGCCGGTACAGGGGAGACCCAGTACTTC CASSLAGTGETQYF
TRBJ2-2 . TRBV19 once TGTGCCAGTAGTATAGATTCTAGCTCCGGGGAGCTGTTTTTT CASSIDSSSGELFF
TRBJ2-7 . TRBV30 . TGTGCCTGGAGTGTAGGCGGTAGGGCGGAGGGAATATTC CAWSVGGRAEGIF
TRBJ2-1 TRBD1 TRBV10-3 . TGTGCCAGCGGGACAGGTTCAGCCAATGAGCAGTTCTTC CASGTGSANEQFF
TRBJ1-2 . TRBV5-1 . TGCGCCAGCAGCTTGGTCGGGAATAACTATGGCTACACCTTC CASSLVGNNYGYTF
TRBJ1-2 TRBD1 TRBV12-3/TRBV12-4 . TGTGCCAGCAGTTCAGGGGGTTACTATGGCTACACCTTC CASSSGGYYGYTF
TRBJ1-5 . TRBV6-7 . TGTGCCAGCAGTTACCACGTTCCACAGGGTTATAGCAATCAGCCCCAGCATTTT CASSYHVPQGYSNQPQHF
TRBJ1-2 . TRBV27 . TGTGCCAGCACATCAAACATGCTCGATGGCTACACCTTC CASTSNMLDGYTF
TRBJ2-3 TRBD2 TRBV19 . TGTGCCAGTACCTTCGGCAGCGGGGGACGCACAGATACGCAGTATTTT CASTFGSGGRTDTQYF
TRBJ1-3 . TRBV6-6 . TGTGCCACCCTTCTTCCTTCGGGTGGAAACACCATATATTTT CATLLPSGGNTIYF
TRBJ1-5 . TRBV30 . TGTGCCTGGAGTGTTGGCATTCATCAGCCCCAGCATTTT CAWSVGIHQPQHF
TRBJ1-5 TRBD1 TRBV30 . TGTGCCTGGAAGGGGGCAGGGAATCAGCCCCAGCATTTT CAWKGAGNQPQHF
TRBJ1-2 TRBD1 TRBV3-1/TRBV3-2 . TGTGCCAGCAGCCAAGAAGGACAGGGGCACTATGGCTACACCTTC CASSQEGQGHYGYTF
TRBJ2-1 . TRBV4-2 few TGTGCCAGCAGCCGCCAAGGGTCGGGGGCCTACAATGAGCAGTTCTTC CASSRQGSGAYNEQFF